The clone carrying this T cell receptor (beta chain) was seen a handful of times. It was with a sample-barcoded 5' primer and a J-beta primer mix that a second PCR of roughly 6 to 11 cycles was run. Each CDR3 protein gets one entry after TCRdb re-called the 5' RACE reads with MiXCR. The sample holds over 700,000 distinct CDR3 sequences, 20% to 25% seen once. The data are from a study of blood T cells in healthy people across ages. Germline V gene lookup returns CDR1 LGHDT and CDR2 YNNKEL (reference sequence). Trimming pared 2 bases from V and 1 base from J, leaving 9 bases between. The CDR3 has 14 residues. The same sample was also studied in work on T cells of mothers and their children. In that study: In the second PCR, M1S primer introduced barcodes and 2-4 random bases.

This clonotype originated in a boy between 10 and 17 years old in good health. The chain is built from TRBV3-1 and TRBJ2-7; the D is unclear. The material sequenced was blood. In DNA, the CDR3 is TGTGCCAGCAGCCAAACCCGGGTTTCCTACGAGCAGTACTTC. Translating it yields CASSQTRVSYEQYF.